A selection of T cell receptor beta chains follows, all from one sample in a study of blood T cell repertoires in COVID-19. Sequencing was performed with immunoSEQ multiplex PCR; in TCRdb, only in-frame clones are kept and a portion is missing. The sample contains nearly 300,000 clones, about 91% of which appear only once. Sequenced material: peripheral blood. The receptors originated from a woman aged 25 to 45 who had recovered from COVID-19. The CDR3 runs from the conserved cysteine through the conserved F or W. Fields, in order: J gene, V gene, clone size, D gene, CDR3 DNA, CDR3 protein. The D gene is left open where the match is weak. Some rows mark clone size as missing; the rest say once, few, many or name a class of expanded clone.

TRBJ1-6 TRBV29-1 - - TGCAGCGTTGAGGGGCAGGAGGGTTCACCCCTCCACTTT CSVEGQEGSPLHF
TRBJ2-7 TRBV24-1 - TRBD1 TGTGCCACCAGTGATGCGACAGGGGGTCACGAGCAGTACTTC CATSDATGGHEQYF
TRBJ2-5 TRBV7-2 - TRBD2 TGTGCCAGCAGCCATCTCGGGGGGGTTGATGGAGAGACCCAGTACTTC CASSHLGGVDGETQYF
TRBJ1-1 TRBV5-1 once - TGCGCCAGCACCCGAGGGGGTTTCCAGGAGTACACTGAAGCTTTCTTT CASTRGGFQEYTEAFF
TRBJ1-4 TRBV6-6 - TRBD1 TGTGCCAGCAGTGGACAGGGACGGAGTGAAAAACTGTTTTTT CASSGQGRSEKLFF
TRBJ2-7 TRBV5-1 - - TGCGCCAGCAGCTTGGCTGGCCGAGGGAGTCAGTACTTC CASSLAGRGSQYF
TRBJ2-3 TRBV4-3 - TRBD2 TGCGCCAGCAGCCAAGATCCGGCGGGGGGGGTAGCTACGCAGTATTTT CASSQDPAGGVATQYF
TRBJ1-4 TRBV5-6 once - TGTGCCAGCAGCATAGGCGGGGGTTCGGCTAATGAAAAACTGTTTTTT CASSIGGGSANEKLFF
TRBJ2-1 TRBV11-2 - - TGTGCCAGCAGCGTGAGTTTAGGAGGGGTGTCCAATGAGCAGTTCTTC CASSVSLGGVSNEQFF
TRBJ1-4 TRBV27 - - TGTGCCAGCAGTTTCGACAGGTATACTGAAAAACTGTTTTTT CASSFDRYTEKLFF
TRBJ1-5 TRBV28 - - TGTGCCAGCAGTTACCGGGGGCAGCCCCAGCATTTT CASSYRGQPQHF
TRBJ2-7 TRBV4-3 - - TGCGCCAGCAGCCAAGAAGCGGCCCACGCCTACGAGCAGTACTTC CASSQEAAHAYEQYF
TRBJ1-3 TRBV18 - TRBD1 TGTGCCAGCTCACCATCGGGACAGCCAACGGGAAACACCATATATTTT CASSPSGQPTGNTIYF
TRBJ1-2 TRBV11-2 - TRBD1 TGTGCCAGCAGCGCCATACGGACAGGGGCGGCCTATGGCTACACCTTC CASSAIRTGAAYGYTF